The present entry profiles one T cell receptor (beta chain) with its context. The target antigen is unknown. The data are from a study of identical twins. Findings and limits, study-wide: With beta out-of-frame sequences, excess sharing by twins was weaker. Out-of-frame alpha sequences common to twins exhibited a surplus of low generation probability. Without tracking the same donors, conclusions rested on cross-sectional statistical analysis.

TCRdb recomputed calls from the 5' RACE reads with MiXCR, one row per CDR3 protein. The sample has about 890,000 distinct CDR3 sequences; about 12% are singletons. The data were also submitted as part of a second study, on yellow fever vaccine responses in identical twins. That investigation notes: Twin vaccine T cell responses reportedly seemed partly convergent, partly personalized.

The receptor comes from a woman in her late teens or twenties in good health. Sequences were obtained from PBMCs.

In DNA, the CDR3 is TGTGCCAGCAGCGTAGGGGGTAGTGGGGGTGAAAAACTGTTTTTT. It codes for CASSVGGSGGEKLFF. The gene calls are TRBV9 and TRBJ1-4; D may be TRBD1 (5 bases). Germline V gives CDR1 SGDLS, CDR2 YYNGEE. Trimming removed 0 bases at V and 7 bases at J, with 13 bases between. CDR3 length equals 15 residues. Complete variable domain (other parts from reference TRBV9 and TRBJ1-4): DSGVTQTPKHLITATGQRVTLRCSPRSGDLSVYWYQQSLDQGLQFLIQYYNGEERAKGNILERFSAQQFPDLHSELNLSSLELGDSALYFCASSVGGSGGEKLFFGSGTQLSVL.